Following are 5 T cell receptor beta chains from one sample sequenced in a study of T cells in Graves' hyperthyroidism and ophthalmopathy. It was RNA transcripts that yielded the amplified TCR beta CDR3 regions. Using the HTBI primer set, a first-round RT-PCR was run on the TCR CDR3. MiXCR, run by TCRdb on the multiplex PCR reads, gives a single entry per CDR3 protein. This table has more than 500,000 distinct CDR3 sequences, about 16% appearing once. Sequenced: blood. The receptors shown here come from a woman between 25 and 40 years old with Graves' ophthalmopathy.

There are many counts of this clonotype. It may be a read error: a sequence one base away is much more abundant. The chain has TRBV11-2 and TRBJ2-3; D is undetermined. This CDR3 has 11 residues. Per the germline V gene, CDR1 is SGHAT and CDR2 is FQNNGV. V shed 4 bases and J shed 8 bases, with 7 bases lying between them. CDR3 protein: CASSSGGTQYF. CDR3 DNA sequence: TGTGCCAGCAGCTCGGGCGGTACGCAGTATTTT.

This clonotype appeared a few times. The chain links TRBV18 to TRBJ1-3; 7 bases line up with TRBD1. Trimming took 3 bases from V and 4 from J; bases not matched to a gene: 6. The germline gives CDR1 KGHSH, CDR2 LQKENI. This CDR3 spans 15 amino acids. As DNA, the CDR3 is TGTGCCAGCTCACCCGGATTGGACAGGGGAAACACCATATATTTT. It is translated as CASSPGLDRGNTIYF.

This clonotype was observed a handful of times. This chain links TRBV6-5 with TRBJ1-4; D uncertain. Germline CDR1 is MNHEY and CDR2 is SVGAGI. The germline V and J ends were trimmed by 0 bases and 0 bases, with 14 bases remaining between them. The CDR3 consists of 18 residues. The CDR3 nucleotides are TGTGCCAGCAGTTACTCCCGGGCAGCGATCGCAACTAATGAAAAACTGTTTTTT. Translating gives CASSYSRAAIATNEKLFF.

At least ten counts were recorded for this clonotype. This sequence joins TRBV6-4 and TRBJ2-5; the match to TRBD2 covers 12 bases. J gave up 5 bases and V 5 bases, and 3 bases lay outside the gene matches. This CDR3 is built from 14 residues. Germline-derived CDR1 and CDR2 are MRHNA and SNTAGT. CDR3 sequence (DNA): TGTGCCAGCAGTAGACTAGCGGGAGAGGAGACCCAGTACTTC. It codes for CASSRLAGEETQYF.

This clonotype was observed at least ten times. V gene TRBV5-6 combines with J gene TRBJ2-7; TRBD2 matches 11 bases. Trimming removed 4 bases from V and 3 bases from J; junction bases left unmatched: 3. The CDR3 spans 14 residues. CDR1 and CDR2 from the germline V gene are SGHDT and YYEEEE. CDR3 in amino acids: CASSTGTSGYEQYF. The CDR3 nucleotides are TGTGCCAGCAGCACCGGGACTAGCGGCTACGAGCAGTACTTC.